This T cell receptor beta chain was identified during a study of cytomegalovirus exposure and HLA in healthy donors. V lost 0 bases and J 4 bases, leaving 10 bases between the germline ends. This CDR3 has 15 amino acids. The V gene's germline CDR1 is SGDLS and CDR2 YYNGEE. PCR employed 60 Vbeta and 13 Jbeta primers. Sequencing was performed with immunoSEQ multiplex PCR; in TCRdb, only in-frame clones are kept and a portion is missing. The sample includes 170,000 or so clones, over 70% of them seen just once. The origin of this receptor is a woman between 50 and 59 years old in good health and CMV-seropositive. Sample: PBMCs. The gene calls are TRBV9 and TRBJ1-4; D remains ambiguous. The CDR3 reads CASSVAPSNNEKLFF. The CDR3 DNA reads as TGTGCCAGCAGCGTAGCCCCTAGTAATAATGAAAAACTGTTTTTT.